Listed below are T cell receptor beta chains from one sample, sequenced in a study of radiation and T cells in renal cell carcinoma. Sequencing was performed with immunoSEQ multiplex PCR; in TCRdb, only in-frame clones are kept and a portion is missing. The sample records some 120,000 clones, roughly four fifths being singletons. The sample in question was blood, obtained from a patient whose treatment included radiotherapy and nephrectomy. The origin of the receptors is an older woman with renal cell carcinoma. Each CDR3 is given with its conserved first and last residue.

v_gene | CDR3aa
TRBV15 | CATSRDPGTGGELFF
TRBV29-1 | CSALSPSNGGQFF
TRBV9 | CASSLTGEPYNEQFF
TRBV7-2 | CASSFDPTGELFF
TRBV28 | CASSPRQGARGQPQHF
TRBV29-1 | CSARLSTEAFF
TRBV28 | CASRWTGVSGYTF
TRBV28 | CASSLWGSGEKLFF
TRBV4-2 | CASSQERLESYEQYF
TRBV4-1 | CASNSRGGTEAFF
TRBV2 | CASIGETGGINEAGANVLTF
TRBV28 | CASSSPSQGGGYEQYF
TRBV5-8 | CASSFRGSQPQHF
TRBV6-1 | CASSGQPYSNQPQHF
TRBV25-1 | CASSEFSGPAGGVNEQFF
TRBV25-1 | CASRGQETQYF
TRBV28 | CASSLGLGGSSPLHF
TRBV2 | CASKRLAGGRGTDTQYF
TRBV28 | CASGETGYEKLFF
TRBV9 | CASSVAGETQYF
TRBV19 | CASSKPGLAGKIDTQYF
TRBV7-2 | CASSLRGTSQGFGRYEQFF
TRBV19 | CASSISGVGEQYF
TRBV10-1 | CASSGWCPSQPQHF
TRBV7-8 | CASSSGQGQREKLFF
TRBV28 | CASSFGPYGYTF
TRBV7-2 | CASSLAVSSYEQYF
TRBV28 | CASSLRQGGYGYTF
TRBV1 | CTSSPHGPTVDGYTF
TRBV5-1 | CASSSTLGQPETQYF
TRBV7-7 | CASSPGEWTEAFF
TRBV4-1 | CASSHNQGTGELFF
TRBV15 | CATSRDLMGIVTEAFF
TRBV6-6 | CASSRQSGNTIYF
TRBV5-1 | CASRPTVSTDTQYF
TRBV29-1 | CSVTGTGTYEQYF
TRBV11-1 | CASSLGVSYEQYF
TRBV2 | CASRRTGVMSAEAFF
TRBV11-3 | CASSLGQGDTQYF
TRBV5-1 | CASSSALAGGSGGELFF
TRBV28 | CASSFRGSDEKLFF
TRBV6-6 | CAVQGKGGYTF
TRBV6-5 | CASSYSTGGETQYF
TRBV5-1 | CASSLLTGEDGYTF
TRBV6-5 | CASRDGGDNQPQHF
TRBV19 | CASSIAGSQRHEQYF
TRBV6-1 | CASGRDSGVSTQYF
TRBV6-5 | CASSYSSGGGEAFF
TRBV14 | CASSLQGTYEQYF
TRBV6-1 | CASTAYGRDEQFF
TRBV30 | CAWDPGDGNTEAFF
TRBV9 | CASRVFENTIYF
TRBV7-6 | CASSFDRWGEDTQYF
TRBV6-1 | CASSEQGGRGTGELFF
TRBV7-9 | CASSSSGARGGYTF
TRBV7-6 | CASSRGLVRETQYF
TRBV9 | CASSVEPAGGYTF